The 16 T cell receptor beta chains presented below share a single source sample, sequenced in a study of T cell responses to AZD1222 COVID-19 vaccine. Some clones are missing from TCRdb's copy, which holds only in-frame ones; the method was immunoSEQ multiplex PCR. This table holds tens of thousands of clones, around 82% found once. This specimen was peripheral blood, taken 28 days after the second AZD1222 dose. These receptors were taken from an adult who received the AZD1222 COVID-19 vaccine.

The chain is built from TRBV6-5 and TRBJ1-6; 7 bases are shared with TRBD1. The CDR3 sequence is 15 residues long. V trimming: 6 bases; J trimming: 12 bases; junction bases outside the gene matches: 14. CDR1 MNHEY and CDR2 SVGAGI come from the germline V gene. The DNA of the CDR3 is TGTGCCAGCAGCACCAGGTTGAGGGGGCATTTACCCCTCCACTTT. Translation gives CASSTRLRGHLPLHF.

CDR3 nucleotides: TGTGCCAGCAGAGGACAGGGGGCCCTGAATGAAGCTTTCTTT. Protein: CASRGQGALNEAFF. This chain uses TRBV6-5 with TRBJ1-1, with 11 bases aligning to TRBD1. With 6 bases clipped from V and 7 bases from J, the junction kept 7 bases outside the gene matches. This CDR3 is 14 amino acids long. Per germline, CDR1 MNHEY and CDR2 SVGAGI.

This chain uses TRBV5-4 with TRBJ1-4; the D gene is possibly TRBD1 (6 bases). The CDR3 consists of 15 residues. The germline CDR1 and CDR2 sequences are SGHNT and YYREEE (reference sequence). V was cut by 2 bases and J by 5 bases, with 13 bases left in between. The chain's CDR3 is CASSFERGQNEKLFF. CDR3 sequence (DNA): TGTGCCAGCAGCTTTGAAAGGGGACAAAATGAAAAACTGTTTTTT.

J is TRBJ1-1 and V is TRBV29-1; TRBD1 might be the D (5 bases). Germline V gene sequence: CDR1 SQVTM, CDR2 ANQGSEA. CDR3 length equals 9 residues. V gave up 4 bases and J gave up 8 bases, with 5 bases separating them. The CDR3 sequence: CSVGTEAFF. The CDR3 DNA sequence: TGCAGCGTTGGGACAGAAGCTTTCTTT.

V and J are TRBV27 and TRBJ1-5; the match to TRBD1 covers 8 bases. This CDR3 comprises 16 residues. CDR1 and CDR2 (germline): MNHEY, SMNVEV (reference sequence). Trimming removed 6 bases from V and 6 bases from J; junction bases left unmatched: 13. CDR3 in DNA: TGTGCCAGCAGCCGGACAGGGACCGGTATTGCTCAGCCCCAGCATTTT. It specifies CASSRTGTGIAQPQHF.

The chain is built from TRBV5-1 and TRBJ2-1; tentative D call: TRBD1 (6 bases). The V gene's germline CDR1 is SGHRS and CDR2 YFSETQ. The V end was cut by 0 bases, the J end by 11 bases, with 9 bases between. The CDR3 length is 12 residues. The CDR3 loop is CASSLDRDKQFF. Here the CDR3 DNA reads TGCGCCAGCAGCTTGGACAGGGACAAGCAGTTCTTC.

CDR3 protein: CASSLQGGNTGELFF. The CDR3 bases are TGTGCCAGCAGCTTACAGGGAGGTAACACCGGGGAGCTGTTTTTT. The chain has TRBV7-3 and TRBJ2-2; D perhaps matches TRBD2 (6 bases). Looked up from germline, CDR1 is SGHTA and CDR2 is FQGTGA. Trimming cost V 2 bases and J 2 bases, with 9 bases left between them. The length of the CDR3 is 15 residues. Looking up the rest from reference TRBV7-3 and TRBJ2-2 gives the full variable domain: GAGVSQTPSNKVTEKGKYVELRCDPISGHTALYWYRQSLGQGPEFLIYFQGTGAADDSGLPNDRFFAVRPEGSVSTLKIQRTERGDSAVYLCASSLQGGNTGELFFGEGSRLTVL.

This chain connects TRBV19 to TRBJ1-2; D not resolved. Germline CDR1 LNHDA, CDR2 SQIVND (reference sequence). Between the trimmed V and J ends, which lost 3 bases and 4 bases, there was a span of 15 bases. The CDR3 consists of 15 residues. For the CDR3, the DNA is TGTGCCAGTAGTATCAATCCCTCCGGGGTCTATGGCTACACCTTC. Protein sequence: CASSINPSGVYGYTF.

This chain connects TRBV29-1 to TRBJ1-2; D perhaps matches TRBD1 (5 bases). V dropped 6 bases and J dropped 10 bases, with 15 bases sitting between them. The germline gives CDR1 SQVTM, CDR2 ANQGSEA. CDR3 size: 11 residues. As DNA, the CDR3 is TGCAGCGTAACAACGAGGGGTTTCTACACCTTC. This encodes CSVTTRGFYTF.

The genes are TRBV12-5 and TRBJ2-3; D possibly matches TRBD1 or TRBD2 (5 bases each). The length of the CDR3 is 15 residues. The ends were cut back, 11 bases at V and 2 bases at J, with 20 bases in the middle. Germline assignment: CDR1 LGHNT and CDR2 FRNRAP. The CDR3 sequence: CASCRDHPDTDTQYF. For the CDR3, the DNA is TGTGCTTCCTGCCGGGACCACCCCGACACAGATACGCAGTATTTT.

The V gene is TRBV12-5, the J gene TRBJ2-5; tentatively, D is TRBD2 (6 bases). CDR3 size: 16 residues. V shed 7 bases and J shed 7 bases, with 25 bases lying between them. The germline CDR1 and CDR2 sequences are LGHNT and FRNRAP. The CDR3 spells CASATPTTTGVGTQYF. The CDR3 bases are TGTGCTAGTGCCACCCCCACTACCACGGGGGTTGGGACCCAGTACTTC. Using reference TRBV12-5 and TRBJ2-5 for the parts outside the CDR3, the full variable domain is DARVTQTPRHKVTEMGQEVTMRCQPILGHNTVFWYRQTMMQGLELLAYFRNRAPLDDSGMPKDRFSAEMPDATLATLKIQPSEPRDSAVYFCASATPTTTGVGTQYFGPGTRLLVL.

The chain has TRBV25-1 and TRBJ2-1; 7 bases map to TRBD2. The CDR3 is made up of 16 amino acids. From germline, CDR1 is MGHDK and CDR2 SYGVNS. The V gene end was trimmed by 4 bases and the J gene end by 2 bases; junction bases not matched to a gene: 8. CDR3 loop: CASSARGSRTYNEQFF. The DNA for the CDR3 is TGTGCCAGCAGTGCTCGCGGGAGTCGAACCTACAATGAGCAGTTCTTC.

This chain connects TRBV18 to TRBJ2-1; no clear D gene. The V gene's germline CDR1 is KGHSH and CDR2 LQKENI. This CDR3 contains 13 residues. Trimming removed 6 bases from V and 8 bases from J, with 14 bases in between. The CDR3 DNA follows: TGTGCCAGCTCTCTACCTGTGGTCGATGAGCAGTTCTTC. Its protein product is CASSLPVVDEQFF.

This chain connects TRBV30 to TRBJ2-1; D call uncertain. V dropped 5 bases and J dropped 3 bases, with 17 bases sitting between them. In germline, CDR1 is GTSNPN, CDR2 SVGIG (reference sequence). CDR3 size: 15 residues. The CDR3 coding sequence is TGTGCCTGGTTGGACCCGCAGACAATCTACAATGAGCAGTTCTTC. Translated: CAWLDPQTIYNEQFF.

The V call is TRBV6-5, the J call TRBJ1-2; the match to TRBD1 covers 8 bases. Trimming at V came to 6 bases and at J to 4 bases, leaving 7 bases not matched to a gene. Germline loops: CDR1 MNHEY, CDR2 SVGAGI. The CDR3 is made up of 14 amino acids. For the CDR3, the DNA is TGTGCCAGCAGAAGGCCAGGGGGCGGCTATGGCTACACCTTC. It encodes CASRRPGGGYGYTF.

This clone was counted a single time. The chain is built from TRBV19 and TRBJ1-5; 9 bases align to TRBD1. With V trimmed by 5 bases and J by 7 bases, 6 bases remained unmatched. Germline CDR1 is LNHDA and CDR2 is SQIVND (reference sequence). The CDR3 loop spans 14 amino acids. CDR3: CASSGTGKRQPQHF. The CDR3 DNA follows: TGTGCCAGTAGTGGGACAGGGAAACGACAGCCCCAGCATTTT.